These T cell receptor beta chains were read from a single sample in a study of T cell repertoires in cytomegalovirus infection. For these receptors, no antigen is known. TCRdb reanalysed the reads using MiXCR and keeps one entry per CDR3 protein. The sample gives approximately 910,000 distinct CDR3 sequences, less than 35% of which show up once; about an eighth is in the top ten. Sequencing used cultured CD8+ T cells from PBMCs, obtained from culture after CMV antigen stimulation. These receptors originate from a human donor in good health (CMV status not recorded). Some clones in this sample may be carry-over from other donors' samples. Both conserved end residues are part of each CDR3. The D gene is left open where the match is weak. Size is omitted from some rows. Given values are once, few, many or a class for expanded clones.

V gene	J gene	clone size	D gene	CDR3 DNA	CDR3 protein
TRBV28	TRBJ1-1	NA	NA	TGTGCCAGCAGCTCCTTACGCAGGTTTCCGAACACTGAAGCTTTCTTT	CASSSLRRFPNTEAFF
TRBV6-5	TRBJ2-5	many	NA	TGTGCCAGCAGTTACTGGGGCCCGGGGGAGACCCAGTACTTC	CASSYWGPGETQYF
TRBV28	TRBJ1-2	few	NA	TGTGCCAGCAGTCAACCAGGGAGGAACTATGGCTACACCTTC	CASSQPGRNYGYTF
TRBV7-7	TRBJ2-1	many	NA	TGTGCTAGCAGCCCTGACGGTTGGGGAGTTAATGAGCAGTTCTTC	CASSPDGWGVNEQFF
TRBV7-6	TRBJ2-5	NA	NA	TGTGCCAGCAGCTTAGATGGGGGAACGCTCCGGACCCAGTACTTC	CASSLDGGTLRTQYF
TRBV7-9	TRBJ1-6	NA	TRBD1	TGTGCCAGCAGACAAGAGCAGGGGGTACGGTCACCCCTCCACTTT	CASRQEQGVRSPLHF
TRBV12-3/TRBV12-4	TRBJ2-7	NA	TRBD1	TGTGCCAGCAGTTTTCGGGGCGACAGGGTAAGCAACGAGCAGTACTTC	CASSFRGDRVSNEQYF
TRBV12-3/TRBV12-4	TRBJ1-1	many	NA	TGTGCCAGCAGTGCAACAGGGTTTGATGGCACTGAAGCTTTCTTT	CASSATGFDGTEAFF
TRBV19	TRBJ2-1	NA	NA	TGTGCCAGTAGTATGGGGGGATCCAATGAGCAGTTCTTC	CASSMGGSNEQFF
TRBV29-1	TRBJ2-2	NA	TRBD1	TGCAGCGTAATACAGGGGGGGAACACCGGGGAGCTGTTTTTT	CSVIQGGNTGELFF
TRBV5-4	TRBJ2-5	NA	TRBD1	TGTGCCAGCAGGCTGGACAGGGCCCAAGAGACCCAGTACTTC	CASRLDRAQETQYF
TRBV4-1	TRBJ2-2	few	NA	TGCGCCAGCAGCCAAGCCTCGATCACCGGGGAGCTGTTTTTT	CASSQASITGELFF
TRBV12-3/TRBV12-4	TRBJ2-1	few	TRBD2	TGTGCCAGCAGGCCGACTAGCCTCTATGAGCAGTTCTTC	CASRPTSLYEQFF
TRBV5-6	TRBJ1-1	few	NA	TGTGCCAGCCAGCCAACTACGAACACTGAAGCTTTCTTT	CASQPTTNTEAFF
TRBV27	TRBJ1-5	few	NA	TGTGCCAGCAGTCCCAATATGTACAATCAGCCCCAGCATTTT	CASSPNMYNQPQHF
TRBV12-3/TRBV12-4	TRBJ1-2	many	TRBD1	TGCGCCAGCAGCCCGCCGGGACAGAACTATGGCTACACCTTC	CASSPPGQNYGYTF
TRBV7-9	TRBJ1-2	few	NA	TGTGCCAGCACCTCCCCGGACAGTTTCTATGGCTACACCTTC	CASTSPDSFYGYTF
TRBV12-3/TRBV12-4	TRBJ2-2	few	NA	TGTGCCAGCAGTTCTATCGGACTCCTGAACACCGGGGAGCTGTTTTTT	CASSSIGLLNTGELFF
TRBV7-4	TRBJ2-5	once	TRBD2	TGTGTCAGCAGCACGGGGGGAGGCGAGACCCAGTACTTC	CVSSTGGGETQYF
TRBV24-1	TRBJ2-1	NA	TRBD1	TGTGCCACCAGTGATCGGGACAGGGGTAATAATGAGCAGTTCTTC	CATSDRDRGNNEQFF
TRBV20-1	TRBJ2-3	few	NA	TGCAGTGCTACCTTAGGGGAAAGCACAGATACGCAGTATTTT	CSATLGESTDTQYF
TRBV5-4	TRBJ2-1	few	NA	TGTGCCAGCAGCCAAGCCGGTCCGGGGAATGAGCAGTTCTTC	CASSQAGPGNEQFF
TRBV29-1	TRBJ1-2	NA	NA	TGCAGCGTTGAAACAGGCGACAACTATGGCTACACCTTC	CSVETGDNYGYTF
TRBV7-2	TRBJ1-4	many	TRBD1	TGTGCCAGCAGCCGGGACAGGCAAGGGGCAACTAATGAAAAACTGTTTTTT	CASSRDRQGATNEKLFF
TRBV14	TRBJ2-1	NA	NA	TGTGCCAGCCGGGACGGATACAATGAGCAGTTCTTC	CASRDGYNEQFF
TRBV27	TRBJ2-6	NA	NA	TGTGCCAGCAGTTTAAGTGCCACAGGGAGCTCTGGGGCCAACGTCCTGACTTTC	CASSLSATGSSGANVLTF
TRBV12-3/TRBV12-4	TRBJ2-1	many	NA	TGTGCCAGCAGTCAAACAGGGTTTGCCTACAATGAGCAGTTCTTC	CASSQTGFAYNEQFF
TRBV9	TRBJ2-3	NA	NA	TGTGCCAGCAGTTCAAATAGTGGAACTAGCACAGATACGCAGTATTTT	CASSSNSGTSTDTQYF
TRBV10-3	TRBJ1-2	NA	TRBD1	TGTGCCATACAGGGGAATGGCTACACCTTC	CAIQGNGYTF
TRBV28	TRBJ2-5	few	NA	TGTGCCAGCACCTCGGCAGGCCCAACACGGGAGACCCAGTACTTC	CASTSAGPTRETQYF
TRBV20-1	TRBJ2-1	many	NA	TGCAGTGCTAGAGGCGGGGTCTCCTACAATGAGCAGTTCTTC	CSARGGVSYNEQFF
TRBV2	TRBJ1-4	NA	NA	TGTGCCAGCAGTGAGGGAGGCTATAATGAAAAACTGTTTTTT	CASSEGGYNEKLFF